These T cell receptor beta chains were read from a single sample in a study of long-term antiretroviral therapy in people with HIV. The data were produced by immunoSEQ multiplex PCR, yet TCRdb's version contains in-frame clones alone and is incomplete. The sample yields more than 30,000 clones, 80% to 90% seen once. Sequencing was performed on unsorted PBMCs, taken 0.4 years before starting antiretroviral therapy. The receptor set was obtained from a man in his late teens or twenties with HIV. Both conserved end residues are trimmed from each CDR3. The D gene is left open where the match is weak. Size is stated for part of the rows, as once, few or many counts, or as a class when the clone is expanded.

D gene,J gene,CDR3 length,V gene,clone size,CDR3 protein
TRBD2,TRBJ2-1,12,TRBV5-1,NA,ASSTSGGYNEQF
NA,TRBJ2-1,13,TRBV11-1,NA,ASSPISMRGNEQF
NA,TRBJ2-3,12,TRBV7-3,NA,ASSQGAGADTQY
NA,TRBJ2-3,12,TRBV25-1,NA,ASSRGVSGDTQY
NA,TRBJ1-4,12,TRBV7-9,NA,ASSLPPTNEKLF
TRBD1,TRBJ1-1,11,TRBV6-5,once,ASSSGQGGIAF
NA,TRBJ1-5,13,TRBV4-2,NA,ASSREDGRDQPQH
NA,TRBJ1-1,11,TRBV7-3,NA,ASSSLGNTEAF
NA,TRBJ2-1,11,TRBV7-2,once,ASAVSTYNEQF
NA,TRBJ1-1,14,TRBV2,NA,ASSPSPRASRPEAF
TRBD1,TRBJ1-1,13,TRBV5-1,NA,ASSLGQGWDTEAF
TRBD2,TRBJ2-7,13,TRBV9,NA,ASSPGLAGGYEQY
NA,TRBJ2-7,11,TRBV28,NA,ASSLKFLDEQY
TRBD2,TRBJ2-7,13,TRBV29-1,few,SVQPSGGGIYEQY
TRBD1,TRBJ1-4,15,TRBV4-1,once,ASSQTGTGGEVEKLF
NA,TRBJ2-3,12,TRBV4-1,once,ATHRGGVADTQY
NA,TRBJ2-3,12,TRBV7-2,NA,ASSLGFGRDTQY
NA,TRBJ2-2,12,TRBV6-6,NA,ASSYPVRTGELF
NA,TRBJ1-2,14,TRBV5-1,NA,ASSLGPQGKDYGYT
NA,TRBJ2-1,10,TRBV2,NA,ASNPRHPEQF
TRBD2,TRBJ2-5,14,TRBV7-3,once,ASSPGLAGGPETQY
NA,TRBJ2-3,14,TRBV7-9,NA,ASSLRRGSPQDTQY
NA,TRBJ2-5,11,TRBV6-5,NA,ASSGLREETQY
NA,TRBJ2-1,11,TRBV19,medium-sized,ASSIAHGDEQF
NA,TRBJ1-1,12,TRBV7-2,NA,ASSLGGSNTEAF
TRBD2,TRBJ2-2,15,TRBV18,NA,ASSPQTSGANTGELF
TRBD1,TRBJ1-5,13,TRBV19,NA,ASSIRDRGNQPQH
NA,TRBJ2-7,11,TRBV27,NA,ASSHKLGYEQY
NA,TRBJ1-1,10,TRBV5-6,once,ASRRDTHEAF
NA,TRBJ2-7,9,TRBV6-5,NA,ASRASYEQY
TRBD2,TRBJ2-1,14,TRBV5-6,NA,ASSGYLAGVRNEQF
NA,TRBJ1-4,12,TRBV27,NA,ASSLIGVGEKLF
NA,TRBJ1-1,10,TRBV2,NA,ASSVHETEAF
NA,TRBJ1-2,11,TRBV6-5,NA,ASSQTPSYGYT
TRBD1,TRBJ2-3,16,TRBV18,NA,ASSPRAPRDRETDTQY
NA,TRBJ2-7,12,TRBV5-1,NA,ASSHGGSGNEQY
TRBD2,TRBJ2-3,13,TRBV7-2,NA,ASSLGTSRPDTQY
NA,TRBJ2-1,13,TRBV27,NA,ASGVYGATYNEQF
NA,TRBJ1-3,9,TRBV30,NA,AWSGGNTIY
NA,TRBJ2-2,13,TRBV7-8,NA,ASHRASVNTGELF
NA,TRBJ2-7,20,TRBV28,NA,ASRPLGGVQGADGVASYEQY
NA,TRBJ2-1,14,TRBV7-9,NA,ASSPGKLWLLDEQF
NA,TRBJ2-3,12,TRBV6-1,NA,ASSESVSLQWQY
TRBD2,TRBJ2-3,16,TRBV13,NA,ASSSPDRGRAISDTQY
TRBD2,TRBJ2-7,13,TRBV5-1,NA,ASSPRTSGTYEQY
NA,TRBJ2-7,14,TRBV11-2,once,ASTPLVGAVDYEQY
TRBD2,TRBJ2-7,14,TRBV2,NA,ASTAGDSGSIYEQY
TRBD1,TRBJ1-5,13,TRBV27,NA,ASSTTQGWNQPQH